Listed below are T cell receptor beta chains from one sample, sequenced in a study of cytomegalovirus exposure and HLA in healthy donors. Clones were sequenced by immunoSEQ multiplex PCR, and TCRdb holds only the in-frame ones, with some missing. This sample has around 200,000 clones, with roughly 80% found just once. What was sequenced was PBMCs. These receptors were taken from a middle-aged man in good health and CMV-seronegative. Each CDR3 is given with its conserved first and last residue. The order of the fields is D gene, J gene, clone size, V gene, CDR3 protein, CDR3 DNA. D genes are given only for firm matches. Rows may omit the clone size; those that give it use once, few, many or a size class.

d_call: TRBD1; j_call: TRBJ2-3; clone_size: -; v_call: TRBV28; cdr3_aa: CASTPTTGQGALPDTQYF; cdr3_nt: TGTGCCAGCACTCCTACGACCGGACAGGGGGCGCTCCCAGATACGCAGTATTTT
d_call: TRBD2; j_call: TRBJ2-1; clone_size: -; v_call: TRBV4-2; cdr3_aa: CASSQDRLAGGNEQFF; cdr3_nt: TGTGCCAGCAGCCAAGATAGGCTAGCGGGGGGGAATGAGCAGTTCTTC
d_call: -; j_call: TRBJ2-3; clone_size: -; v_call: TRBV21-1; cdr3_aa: CASKGLAGGRTDTQYF; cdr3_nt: TGTGCCAGCAAGGGACTAGCGGGGGGGCGGACAGATACGCAGTATTTT
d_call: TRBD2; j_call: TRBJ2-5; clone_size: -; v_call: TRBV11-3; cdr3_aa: CASSLDGLAGETQYF; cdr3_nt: TGTGCCAGCAGCTTAGACGGACTAGCGGGCGAGACCCAGTACTTC
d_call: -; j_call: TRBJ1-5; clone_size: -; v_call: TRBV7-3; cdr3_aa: CASSFSTPRQNNCAQHF; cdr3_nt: TGTGCCAGCAGCTTCTCGACGCCCAGACAGAACAATTGTGCCCAGCATTTT
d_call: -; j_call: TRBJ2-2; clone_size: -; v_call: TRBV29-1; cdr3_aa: CSVEPLDRRNTGELFF; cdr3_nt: TGCAGCGTTGAACCCTTAGACAGGAGGAACACCGGGGAGCTGTTTTTT
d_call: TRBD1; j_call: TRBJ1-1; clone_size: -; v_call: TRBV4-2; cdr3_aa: CASSQPGQGDTEAFF; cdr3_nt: TGTGCCAGCAGCCAGCCGGGACAGGGGGACACTGAAGCTTTCTTT
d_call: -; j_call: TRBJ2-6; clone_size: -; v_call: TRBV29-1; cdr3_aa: CSVRQAESSGANVLTF; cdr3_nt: TGCAGCGTTCGACAGGCCGAAAGCTCTGGGGCCAACGTCCTGACTTTC
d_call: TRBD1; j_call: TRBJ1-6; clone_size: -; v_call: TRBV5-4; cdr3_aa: CASSLEGQGDNSPLHF; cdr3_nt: TGTGCCAGCAGCCTTGAGGGACAGGGGGACAATTCACCCCTCCACTTT
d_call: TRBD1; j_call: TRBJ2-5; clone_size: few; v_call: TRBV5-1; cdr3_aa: CASSWGTGGGQETQYF; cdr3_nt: TGCGCCAGCAGCTGGGGGACAGGGGGCGGCCAAGAGACCCAGTACTTC
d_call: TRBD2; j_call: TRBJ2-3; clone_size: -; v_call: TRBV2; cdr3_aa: CASSIDSGAGGPGAQYF; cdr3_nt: TGTGCCAGCAGTATCGATTCGGGAGCGGGGGGGCCGGGAGCGCAGTATTTT
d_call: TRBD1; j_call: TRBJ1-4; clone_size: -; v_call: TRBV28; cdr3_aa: CASSSRTGPDEKLFF; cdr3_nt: TGTGCCAGCAGTTCCCGGACAGGGCCTGATGAAAAACTGTTTTTT
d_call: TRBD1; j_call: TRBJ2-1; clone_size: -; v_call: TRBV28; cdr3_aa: CASSARQGQGYNEQFF; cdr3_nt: TGTGCCAGCAGTGCCCGACAGGGGCAGGGATACAATGAGCAGTTCTTC
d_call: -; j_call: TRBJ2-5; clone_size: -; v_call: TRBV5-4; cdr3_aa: CASSSEGGAGETQYF; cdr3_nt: TGTGCCAGCAGCTCGGAAGGGGGCGCGGGGGAGACCCAGTACTTC
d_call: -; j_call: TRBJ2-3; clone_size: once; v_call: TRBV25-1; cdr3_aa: CASRLSTDTQYF; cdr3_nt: TGTGCCAGTCGACTTTCCACAGATACGCAGTATTTT
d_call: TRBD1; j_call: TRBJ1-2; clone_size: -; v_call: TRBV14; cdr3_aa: CASSHSGGSYTF; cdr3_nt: TGTGCCAGCAGCCACTCAGGGGGAAGCTACACCTTC
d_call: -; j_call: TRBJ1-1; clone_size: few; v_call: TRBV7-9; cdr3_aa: CASSSTGRTEAFF; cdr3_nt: TGTGCCAGCAGCTCCACAGGGCGCACTGAAGCTTTCTTT
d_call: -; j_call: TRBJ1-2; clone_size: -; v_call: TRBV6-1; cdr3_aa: CASSDPSYYGYTF; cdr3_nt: TGTGCCAGCAGTGATCCGTCTTACTATGGCTACACCTTC
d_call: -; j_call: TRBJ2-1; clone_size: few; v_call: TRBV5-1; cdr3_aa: CASSTIAVSSGNEQFF; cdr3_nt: TGCGCCAGCAGCACAATAGCGGTTTCCAGCGGCAATGAGCAGTTCTTC
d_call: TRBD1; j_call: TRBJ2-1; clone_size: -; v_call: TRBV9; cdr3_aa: CASTGDRAVHEQFF; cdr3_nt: TGTGCCAGCACGGGGGACAGGGCTGTACATGAGCAGTTCTTC
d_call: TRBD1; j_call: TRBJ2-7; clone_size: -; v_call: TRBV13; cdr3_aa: CASSSEGQTTYEQYF; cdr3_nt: TGTGCCAGCAGCTCCGAGGGACAGACGACCTACGAGCAGTACTTC
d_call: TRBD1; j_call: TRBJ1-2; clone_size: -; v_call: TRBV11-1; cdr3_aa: CASSTPPGQQTNYGYTF; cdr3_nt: TGTGCCAGCAGCACTCCCCCGGGACAGCAGACTAACTATGGCTACACCTTC
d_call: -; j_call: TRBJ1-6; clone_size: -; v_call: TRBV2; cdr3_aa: CASTVRGNSPLHF; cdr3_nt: TGTGCCAGCACGGTTCGGGGAAATTCACCCCTCCACTTT
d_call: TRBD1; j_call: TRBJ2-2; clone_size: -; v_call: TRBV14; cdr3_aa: CASSQTDRANTGELFF; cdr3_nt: TGTGCCAGCAGCCAAACTGACAGGGCGAACACCGGGGAGCTGTTTTTT
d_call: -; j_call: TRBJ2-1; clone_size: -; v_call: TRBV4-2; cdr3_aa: CASSEAISRGEQFF; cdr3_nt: TGTGCCAGCAGCGAAGCAATATCCAGGGGTGAGCAGTTCTTC
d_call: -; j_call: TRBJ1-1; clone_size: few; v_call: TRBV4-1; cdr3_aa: CASSQFGNTEAFF; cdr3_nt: TGCGCCAGCAGCCAATTCGGGAACACTGAAGCTTTCTTT
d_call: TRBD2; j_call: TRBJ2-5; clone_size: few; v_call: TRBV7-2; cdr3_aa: CASAFPGRASKTQYF; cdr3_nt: TGTGCCAGCGCCTTTCCCGGGAGGGCTTCGAAGACCCAGTACTTC
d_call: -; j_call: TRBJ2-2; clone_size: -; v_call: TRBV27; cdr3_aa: CASSTRSGPNTGELFF; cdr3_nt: TGTGCCAGCAGTACGCGGAGCGGGCCGAACACCGGGGAGCTGTTTTTT
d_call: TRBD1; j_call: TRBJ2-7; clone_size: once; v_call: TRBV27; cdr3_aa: CASSPGTGPSYEQYF; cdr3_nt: TGTGCCAGCAGTCCCGGGACAGGGCCCTCCTACGAGCAGTACTTC
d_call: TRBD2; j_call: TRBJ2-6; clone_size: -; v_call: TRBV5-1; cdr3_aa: CASSLALAGSGANVLTF; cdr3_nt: TGCGCCAGCAGCTTGGCCTTAGCGGGGTCTGGGGCCAACGTCCTGACTTTC
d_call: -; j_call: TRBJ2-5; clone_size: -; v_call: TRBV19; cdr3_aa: CASSIRGQETQYF; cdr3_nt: TGTGCCAGTAGTATAAGGGGGCAAGAGACCCAGTACTTC
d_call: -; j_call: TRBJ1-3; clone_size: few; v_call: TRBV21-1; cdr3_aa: CASSKTSKGNTIYF; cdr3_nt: TGTGCCAGCAGCAAAACTAGTAAAGGAAACACCATATATTTT
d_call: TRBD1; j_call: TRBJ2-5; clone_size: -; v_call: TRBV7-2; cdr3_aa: CASSYGTGVSETQYF; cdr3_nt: TGTGCCAGCAGCTACGGGACAGGGGTATCGGAGACCCAGTACTTC
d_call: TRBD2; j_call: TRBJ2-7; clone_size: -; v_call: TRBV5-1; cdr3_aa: CASSLAPASGSSEQYF; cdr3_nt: TGCGCCAGCAGCTTGGCTCCAGCTAGCGGGAGCTCCGAGCAGTACTTC
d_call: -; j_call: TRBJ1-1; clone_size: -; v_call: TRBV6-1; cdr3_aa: CAGGGRNEAFF; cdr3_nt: TGTGCCGGGGGAGGGAGAAATGAAGCTTTCTTT
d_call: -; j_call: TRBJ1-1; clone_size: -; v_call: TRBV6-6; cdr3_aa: CASSQAVRGPNTEAFF; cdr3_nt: TGTGCCAGCAGCCAAGCTGTCAGGGGCCCGAACACTGAAGCTTTCTTT
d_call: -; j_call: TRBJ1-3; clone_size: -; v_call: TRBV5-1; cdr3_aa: CASSPTGPREGNTIYF; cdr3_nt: TGCGCCAGCAGCCCAACGGGACCACGGGAGGGAAACACCATATATTTT
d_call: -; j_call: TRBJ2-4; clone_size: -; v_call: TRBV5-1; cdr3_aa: CASSLVYAQNIQYF; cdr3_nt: TGCGCCAGCAGCTTGGTTTACGCGCAAAACATTCAGTACTTC
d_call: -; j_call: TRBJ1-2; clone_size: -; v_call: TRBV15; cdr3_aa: CATTDGYTF; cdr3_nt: TGTGCCACCACGGATGGCTACACCTTC
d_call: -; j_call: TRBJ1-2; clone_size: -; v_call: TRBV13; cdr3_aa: CASSPTTGPYGYTF; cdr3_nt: TGTGCCAGCAGCCCGACCACAGGGCCCTATGGCTACACCTTC
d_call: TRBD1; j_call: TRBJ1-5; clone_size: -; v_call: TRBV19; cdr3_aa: CASSTETGLNQPQHF; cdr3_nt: TGTGCCAGTAGTACCGAGACAGGGCTCAATCAGCCCCAGCATTTT
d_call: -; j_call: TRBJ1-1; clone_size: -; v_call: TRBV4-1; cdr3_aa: CASSQVEGWNTEAFF; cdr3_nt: TGCGCCAGCAGCCAAGTGGAGGGCTGGAACACTGAAGCTTTCTTT
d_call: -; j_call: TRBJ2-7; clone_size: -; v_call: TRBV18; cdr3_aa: CASSPSDSKSSYEQYF; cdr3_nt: TGTGCCAGCTCACCTTCGGACAGCAAGAGCTCCTACGAGCAGTACTTC
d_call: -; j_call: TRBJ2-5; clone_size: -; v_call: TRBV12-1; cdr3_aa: CASQGRSWETQYF; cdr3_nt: TGTGCCAGTCAAGGGAGGTCGTGGGAGACCCAGTACTTC
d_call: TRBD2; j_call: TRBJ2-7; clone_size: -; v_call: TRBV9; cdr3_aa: CASSVTSGSGEQYF; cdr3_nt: TGTGCCAGCAGCGTGACTAGCGGGAGTGGAGAGCAGTACTTC
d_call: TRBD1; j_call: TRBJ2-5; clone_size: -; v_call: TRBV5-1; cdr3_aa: CASSFGTAETQYF; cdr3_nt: TGCGCCAGCAGCTTCGGGACAGCAGAGACCCAGTACTTC
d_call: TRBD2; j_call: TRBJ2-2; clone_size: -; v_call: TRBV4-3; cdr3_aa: CASSPLGAGGFTGELFF; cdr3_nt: TGCGCCAGCAGCCCCCTTGGGGCGGGGGGGTTTACCGGGGAGCTGTTTTTT
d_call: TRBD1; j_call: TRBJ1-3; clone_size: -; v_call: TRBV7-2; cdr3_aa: CASSPAADRAGNTIYF; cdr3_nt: TGTGCCAGCAGCCCCGCCGCCGACAGGGCTGGAAACACCATATATTTT
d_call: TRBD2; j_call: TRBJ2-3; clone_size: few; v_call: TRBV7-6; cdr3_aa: CASSSGLAVTDTQYF; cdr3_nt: TGTGCCAGCAGCTCTGGGCTAGCGGTGACAGATACGCAGTATTTT
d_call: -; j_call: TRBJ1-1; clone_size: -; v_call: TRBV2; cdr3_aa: CASSRQGNTEAFF; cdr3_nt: TGTGCCAGCAGTCGCCAGGGTAACACTGAAGCTTTCTTT
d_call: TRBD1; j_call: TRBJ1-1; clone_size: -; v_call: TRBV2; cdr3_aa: CASREWDRETEAFF; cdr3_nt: TGTGCCAGCAGGGAATGGGACAGGGAGACTGAAGCTTTCTTT